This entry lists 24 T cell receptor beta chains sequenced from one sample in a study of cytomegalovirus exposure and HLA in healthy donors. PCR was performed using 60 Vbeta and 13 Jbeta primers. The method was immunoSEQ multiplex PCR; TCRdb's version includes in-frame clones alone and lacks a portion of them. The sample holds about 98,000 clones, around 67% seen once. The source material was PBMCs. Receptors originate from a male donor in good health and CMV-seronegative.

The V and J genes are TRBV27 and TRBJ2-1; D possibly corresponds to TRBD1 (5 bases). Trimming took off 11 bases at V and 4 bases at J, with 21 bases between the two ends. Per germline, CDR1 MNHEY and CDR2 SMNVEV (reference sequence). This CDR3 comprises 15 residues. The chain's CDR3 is CAGRQLNPIYNEQFF. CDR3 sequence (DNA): TGTGCCGGAAGACAGTTGAACCCGATATACAATGAGCAGTTCTTC.

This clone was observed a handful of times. CDR3 protein: CAWSPDRNYGYTF. The CDR3 DNA reads as TGTGCCTGGAGTCCGGACAGGAACTATGGCTACACCTTC. This sequence joins TRBV30 and TRBJ1-2; 7 nucleotides align to TRBD1. CDR1 is GTSNPN and CDR2 is SVGIG in the germline V gene (reference sequence). CDR3 length: 13 residues. Unmatched junction bases numbered 2, after V lost 2 bases and J lost 2 bases. The full variable domain, in which reference TRBV30 and TRBJ1-2 provide the parts outside the CDR3, is SQTIHQWPATLVQPVGSPLSLECTVEGTSNPNLYWYRQAAGRGLQLLFYSVGIGQISSEVPQNLSASRPQDRQFILSSKKLLLSDSGFYLCAWSPDRNYGYTFGSGTRLTVV.

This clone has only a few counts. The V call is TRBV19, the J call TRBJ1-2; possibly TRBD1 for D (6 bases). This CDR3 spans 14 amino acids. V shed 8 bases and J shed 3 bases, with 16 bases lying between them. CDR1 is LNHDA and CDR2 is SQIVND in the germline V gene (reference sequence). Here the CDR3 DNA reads TGTGCCAGTGCTTGGAAGGACAGATACTATGGCTACACCTTC. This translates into CASAWKDRYYGYTF.

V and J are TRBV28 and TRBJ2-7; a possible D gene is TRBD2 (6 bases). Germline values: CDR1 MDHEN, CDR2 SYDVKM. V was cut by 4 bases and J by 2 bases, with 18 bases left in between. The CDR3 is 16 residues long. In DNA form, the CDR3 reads TGTGCCAGCAGTTCCTTTGGGGCGGGGATGCCCTACGAGCAGTACTTC. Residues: CASSSFGAGMPYEQYF.

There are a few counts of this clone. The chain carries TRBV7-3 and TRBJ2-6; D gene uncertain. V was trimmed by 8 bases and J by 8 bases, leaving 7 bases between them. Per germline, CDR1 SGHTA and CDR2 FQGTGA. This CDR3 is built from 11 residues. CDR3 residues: CASSSSNVLTF. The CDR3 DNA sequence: TGTGCCAGCTCTTCCTCCAACGTCCTGACTTTC.

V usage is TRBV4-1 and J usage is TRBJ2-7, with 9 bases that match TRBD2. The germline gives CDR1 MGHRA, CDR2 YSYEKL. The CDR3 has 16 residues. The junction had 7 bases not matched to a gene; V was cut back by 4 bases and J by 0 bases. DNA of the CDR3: TGCGCCAGCAGCCCCACTCTAGCGGGGAGCTCCTACGAGCAGTACTTC. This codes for CASSPTLAGSSYEQYF.

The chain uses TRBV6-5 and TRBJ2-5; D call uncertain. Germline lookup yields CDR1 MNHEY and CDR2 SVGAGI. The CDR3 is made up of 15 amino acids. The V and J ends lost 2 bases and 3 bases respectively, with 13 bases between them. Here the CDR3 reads CASSYIDLHKETQYF. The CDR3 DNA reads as TGTGCCAGCAGTTACATTGACTTGCATAAAGAGACCCAGTACTTC.

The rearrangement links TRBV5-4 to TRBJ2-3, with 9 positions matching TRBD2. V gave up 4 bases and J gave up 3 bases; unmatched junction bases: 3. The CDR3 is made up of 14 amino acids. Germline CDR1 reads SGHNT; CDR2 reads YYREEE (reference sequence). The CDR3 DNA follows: TGTGCCAGCAGCATAACTAGCGGGACAGATACGCAGTATTTT. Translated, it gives CASSITSGTDTQYF.

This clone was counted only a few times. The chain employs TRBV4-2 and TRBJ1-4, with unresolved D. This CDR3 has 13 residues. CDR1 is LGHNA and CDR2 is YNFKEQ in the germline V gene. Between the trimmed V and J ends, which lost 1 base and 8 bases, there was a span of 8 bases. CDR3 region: CASSQAQREKLFF. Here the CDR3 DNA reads TGTGCCAGCAGCCAAGCTCAGCGCGAAAAACTGTTTTTT.

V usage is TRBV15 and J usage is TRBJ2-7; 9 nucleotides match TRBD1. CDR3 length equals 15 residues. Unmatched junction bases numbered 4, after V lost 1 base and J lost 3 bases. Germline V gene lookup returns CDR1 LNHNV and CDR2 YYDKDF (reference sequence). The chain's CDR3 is CATSRAGTGSYEQYF. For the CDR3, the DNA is TGTGCCACCAGCAGAGCCGGGACAGGGAGCTACGAGCAGTACTTC.

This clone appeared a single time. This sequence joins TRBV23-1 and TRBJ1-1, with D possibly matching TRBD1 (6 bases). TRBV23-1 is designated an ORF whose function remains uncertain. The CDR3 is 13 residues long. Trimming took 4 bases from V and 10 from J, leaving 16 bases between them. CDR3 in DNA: TGCGCCAGCAGTCCTCGGCGGGCAGGGGTAGCTTTCTTT. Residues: CASSPRRAGVAFF.

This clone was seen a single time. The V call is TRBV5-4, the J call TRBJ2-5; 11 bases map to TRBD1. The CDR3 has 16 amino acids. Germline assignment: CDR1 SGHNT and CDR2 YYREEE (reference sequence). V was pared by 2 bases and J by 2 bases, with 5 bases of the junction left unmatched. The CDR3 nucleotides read TGTGCCAGCAGCTTAATGGGACAGGGGGGACAAGAGACCCAGTACTTC. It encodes CASSLMGQGGQETQYF. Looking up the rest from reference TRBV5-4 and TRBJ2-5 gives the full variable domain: ETGVTQSPTHLIKTRGQQVTLRCSSQSGHNTVSWYQQALGQGPQFIFQYYREEENGRGNFPPRFSGLQFPNYSSELNVNALELDDSALYLCASSLMGQGGQETQYFGPGTRLLVL.

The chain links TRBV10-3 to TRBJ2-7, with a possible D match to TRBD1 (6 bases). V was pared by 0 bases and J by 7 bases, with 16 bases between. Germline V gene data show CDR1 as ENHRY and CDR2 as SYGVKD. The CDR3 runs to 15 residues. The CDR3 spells CAISESAAGAGEQYF. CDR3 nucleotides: TGTGCCATCAGTGAGTCGGCTGCAGGGGCTGGGGAGCAGTACTTC.

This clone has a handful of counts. The CDR3 protein is CASSVPGGAAEQYF. CDR3 DNA: TGTGCCAGCAGCGTCCCGGGAGGTGCGGCCGAGCAGTACTTC. This chain joins TRBV9 and TRBJ2-7; 7 bases are shared with TRBD2. V lost 2 bases to trimming and J lost 6 bases; unmatched junction nucleotides: 8. Per germline, CDR1 SGDLS and CDR2 YYNGEE. This CDR3 is built from 14 residues. The variable domain in full, with the rest retrieved from reference TRBV9 and TRBJ2-7, is DSGVTQTPKHLITATGQRVTLRCSPRSGDLSVYWYQQSLDQGLQFLIQYYNGEERAKGNILERFSAQQFPDLHSELNLSSLELGDSALYFCASSVPGGAAEQYFGPGTRLTVT.

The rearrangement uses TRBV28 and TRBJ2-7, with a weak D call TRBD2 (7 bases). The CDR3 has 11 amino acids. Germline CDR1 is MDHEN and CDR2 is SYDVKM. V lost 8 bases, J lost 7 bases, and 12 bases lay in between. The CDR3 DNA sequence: TGTGCCAGCCGGGGGGCTAGGGAGCAGTACTTC. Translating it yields CASRGAREQYF.

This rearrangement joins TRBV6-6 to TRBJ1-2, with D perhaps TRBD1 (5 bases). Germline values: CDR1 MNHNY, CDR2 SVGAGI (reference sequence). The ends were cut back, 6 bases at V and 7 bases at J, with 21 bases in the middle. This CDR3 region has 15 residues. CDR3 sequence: CASSPSVRVDGGYTF. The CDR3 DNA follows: TGTGCCAGCAGCCCCTCGGTCAGGGTAGATGGTGGCTACACCTTC.

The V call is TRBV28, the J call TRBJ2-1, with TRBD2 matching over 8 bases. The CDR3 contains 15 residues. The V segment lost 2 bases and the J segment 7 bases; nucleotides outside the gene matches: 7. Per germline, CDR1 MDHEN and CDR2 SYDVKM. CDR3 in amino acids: CASSLGGLVGNEQFF. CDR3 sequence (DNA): TGTGCCAGCAGTTTAGGGGGACTAGTAGGGAATGAGCAGTTCTTC.

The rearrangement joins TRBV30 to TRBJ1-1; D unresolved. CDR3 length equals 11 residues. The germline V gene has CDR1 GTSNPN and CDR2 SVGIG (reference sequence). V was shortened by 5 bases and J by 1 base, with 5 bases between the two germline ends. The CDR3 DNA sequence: TGTGCCTGGCATCAGAACACTGAAGCTTTCTTT. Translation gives CAWHQNTEAFF.

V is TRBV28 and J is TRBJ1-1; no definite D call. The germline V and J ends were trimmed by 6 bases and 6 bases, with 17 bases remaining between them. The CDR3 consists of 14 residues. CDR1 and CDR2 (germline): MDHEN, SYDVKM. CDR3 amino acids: CASRIVGGRAEAFF. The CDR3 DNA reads TGTGCCAGCAGGATAGTAGGCGGTCGGGCTGAAGCTTTCTTT. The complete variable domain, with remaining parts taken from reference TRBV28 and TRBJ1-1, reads DVKVTQSSRYLVKRTGEKVFLECVQDMDHENMFWYRQDPGLGLRLIYFSYDVKMKEKGDIPEGYSVSREKKERFSLILESASTNQTSMYLCASRIVGGRAEAFFGQGTRLTVV.

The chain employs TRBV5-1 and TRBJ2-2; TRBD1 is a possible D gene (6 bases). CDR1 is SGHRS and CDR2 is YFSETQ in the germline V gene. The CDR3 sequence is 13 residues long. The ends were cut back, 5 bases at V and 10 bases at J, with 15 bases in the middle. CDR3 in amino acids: CASSPGHPAELFF. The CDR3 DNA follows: TGCGCCAGCAGTCCGGGACACCCGGCGGAGCTGTTTTTT.

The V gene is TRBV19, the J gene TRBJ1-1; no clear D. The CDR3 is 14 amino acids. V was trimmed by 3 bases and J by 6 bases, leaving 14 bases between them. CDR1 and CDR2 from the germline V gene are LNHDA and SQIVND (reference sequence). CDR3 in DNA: TGTGCCAGTAGTATCGGTACGGTTCGCGCTGAAGCTTTCTTT. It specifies CASSIGTVRAEAFF.

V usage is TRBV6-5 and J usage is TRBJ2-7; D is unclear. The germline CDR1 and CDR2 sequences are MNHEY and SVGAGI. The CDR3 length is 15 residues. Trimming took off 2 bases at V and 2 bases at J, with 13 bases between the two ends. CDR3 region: CASSYGSGATYEQYF. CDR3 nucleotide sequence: TGTGCCAGCAGTTACGGTTCTGGAGCGACCTACGAGCAGTACTTC.

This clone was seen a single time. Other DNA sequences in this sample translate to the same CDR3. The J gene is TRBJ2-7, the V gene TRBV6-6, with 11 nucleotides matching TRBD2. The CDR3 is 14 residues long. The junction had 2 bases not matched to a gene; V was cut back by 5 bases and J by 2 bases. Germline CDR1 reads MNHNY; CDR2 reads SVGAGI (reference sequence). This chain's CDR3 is CASSRLAGPYEQYF. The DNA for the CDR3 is TGTGCCAGCAGTCGACTAGCGGGGCCCTACGAGCAGTACTTC.

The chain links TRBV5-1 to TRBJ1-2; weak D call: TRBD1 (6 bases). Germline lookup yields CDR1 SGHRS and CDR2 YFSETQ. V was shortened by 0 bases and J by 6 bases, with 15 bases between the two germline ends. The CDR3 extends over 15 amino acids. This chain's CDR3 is CASSLAGEPWDGYTF. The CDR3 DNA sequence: TGCGCCAGCAGCTTGGCAGGGGAGCCTTGGGATGGCTACACCTTC.